This T cell receptor beta chain was identified during a study of identical twins. The length of the CDR3 is 16 residues. The germline gives CDR1 DFQATT, CDR2 SNEGSKA (reference sequence). V gave up 1 base and J gave up 3 bases, with 16 bases separating them. TCRdb recomputed calls from the 5' RACE reads with MiXCR, one row per CDR3 protein. The table lists some 1,700,000 distinct CDR3 sequences, about 32% of them singletons. Donors uniformly comprised healthy Caucasians. Sequencing was done on a sample of cord blood. This sequence originates from a newborn girl in good health. The chain links TRBV20-1 to TRBJ2-1; either TRBD1 or TRBD2 may supply D (5 bases each). The CDR3 region is CSARVVNGASYNEQFF. The CDR3 coding sequence is TGCAGTGCTAGAGTCGTGAACGGGGCAAGCTACAATGAGCAGTTCTTC.